These T cell receptor beta chains were read from a single sample in a study of early T cells in non-severe SARS-CoV-2 infection. Each CDR3 protein gets one entry after TCRdb re-called the 5' RACE reads with MiXCR. The sample has about 44,000 distinct CDR3 sequences, 12% seen once. Sequencing used whole blood. The receptors were sampled from an adult who was a healthcare worker with PCR-confirmed SARS-CoV-2 infection or an uninfected control (not recorded which). The CDR3 runs from the conserved cysteine through the conserved F or W. A D gene is named only where the DNA matches it firmly. Clone size is given for some rows only: seen once, a few or many times, or a class if the clone is expanded.

v_call	clone_size	d_call	j_call	cdr3_aa	cdr3_nt
TRBV28	many	.	TRBJ1-2	CASSRPTDGYTF	TGTGCCAGCAGCCGCCCGACAGATGGCTACACCTTC
TRBV29-1	few	TRBD1	TRBJ2-1	CSVGGQGAGNEQFF	TGCAGCGTGGGAGGACAGGGGGCGGGTAATGAGCAGTTCTTC
TRBV7-8	many	.	TRBJ2-5	CASSSVSGQETQYF	TGTGCCAGCAGCTCCGTTAGCGGCCAAGAGACCCAGTACTTC
TRBV20-1	.	.	TRBJ1-1	CSARRLDSEAFF	TGCAGTGCTAGAAGGCTGGACAGTGAAGCTTTCTTT
TRBV11-2	.	.	TRBJ1-6	CASSFRGNSPLHF	TGTGCCAGCAGCTTTCGGGGGAATTCACCCCTCCACTTT
TRBV21-1	.	.	TRBJ2-7	CASSPNRLGILYEQYF	TGTGCCAGCAGCCCAAACAGGCTGGGCATTCTCTACGAGCAGTACTTC
TRBV6-2/TRBV6-3	once	.	TRBJ1-1	CASNRMNTEAFF	TGTGCCAGCAATAGAATGAACACTGAAGCTTTCTTT
TRBV6-5	few	TRBD1	TRBJ1-5	CASSLDRGGNQPQHF	TGTGCCAGCAGTTTAGACAGGGGAGGCAATCAGCCCCAGCATTTT
TRBV5-1	.	.	TRBJ2-2	CASSWQADTGELFF	TGCGCCAGCAGCTGGCAGGCTGACACCGGGGAGCTGTTTTTT
TRBV15	.	TRBD1	TRBJ1-6	CATSQGARNSPLHF	TGTGCCACCAGCCAGGGGGCGCGAAATTCACCCCTCCACTTT
TRBV24-1	many	.	TRBJ2-7	CATSDPNSYEQYF	TGTGCCACCAGTGACCCCAACAGTTACGAGCAGTACTTC
TRBV14	many	.	TRBJ2-2	CASSDSPARGELFF	TGTGCCAGCAGCGACTCCCCCGCGAGAGGGGAGCTGTTTTTT
TRBV7-2	many	.	TRBJ2-1	CASSSTWDTVAHEQFF	TGTGCCAGCAGCTCGACATGGGACACCGTCGCCCATGAGCAGTTCTTC
TRBV11-2	.	TRBD2	TRBJ2-5	CASSFRSGGVGETQYF	TGTGCCAGCAGCTTTCGGAGCGGGGGGGTAGGAGAGACCCAGTACTTC
TRBV6-2/TRBV6-3	.	.	TRBJ1-2	CASSYSTYPYGYTF	TGTGCCAGCAGTTACTCTACTTACCCCTATGGCTACACCTTC
TRBV6-2/TRBV6-3	.	.	TRBJ2-7	CASTEQYF	TGTGCCAGCACGGAGCAGTACTTC
TRBV10-3	few	.	TRBJ2-3	CAISPDEGRDTQYF	TGTGCCATCAGCCCCGACGAGGGCCGGGATACGCAGTATTTT
TRBV20-1	.	TRBD1	TRBJ1-1	CSAVTADRTRTEAFF	TGCAGTGCAGTCACTGCGGACAGGACGCGGACTGAAGCTTTCTTT
TRBV5-5	few	TRBD2	TRBJ2-2	CASSLVGTTNTGELFF	TGTGCCAGCAGCTTGGTTGGGACTACCAACACCGGGGAGCTGTTTTTT
TRBV9	few	TRBD2	TRBJ2-7	CASSVGASSGEQYF	TGTGCCAGCAGCGTAGGAGCGTCTAGCGGGGAGCAGTACTTC
TRBV18	many	.	TRBJ1-2	CASSRTTGSKGYTF	TGTGCCAGCTCACGCACCACAGGGTCGAAGGGCTACACCTTC
TRBV7-2	.	.	TRBJ2-1	CASSLVSFSYNEQFF	TGTGCCAGCAGCTTAGTTAGCTTCTCCTACAATGAGCAGTTCTTC
TRBV28	few	.	TRBJ1-1	CASSSPTGGAFF	TGTGCCAGCAGCTCCCCTACTGGGGGAGCTTTCTTT
TRBV6-2/TRBV6-3	few	.	TRBJ2-3	CASSYRISGQKDTQYF	TGTGCCAGCAGTTACAGGATAAGCGGGCAGAAAGATACGCAGTATTTT
TRBV3-1	few	TRBD2	TRBJ2-7	CASSRLAGSSYEQYF	TGTGCCAGCAGCCGACTAGCGGGGAGCTCCTACGAGCAGTACTTC
TRBV14	.	.	TRBJ2-7	CASSQKDRGTYEQYF	TGTGCCAGCAGCCAAAAGGATAGGGGAACCTACGAGCAGTACTTC
TRBV7-2	.	.	TRBJ2-7	CASSLDRDPSYEQYF	TGTGCCAGCAGCTTAGACAGGGACCCCTCCTACGAGCAGTACTTC
TRBV6-5	many	.	TRBJ2-2	CASSLGTKNTGELFF	TGTGCCAGCAGCCTTGGGACAAAGAACACCGGGGAGCTGTTTTTT
TRBV7-7	.	.	TRBJ2-4	CASSPGHRVLAKNIQYF	TGTGCTAGCAGCCCCGGGCACCGGGTCCTAGCCAAAAACATTCAGTACTTC
TRBV4-1	many	.	TRBJ1-1	CASSRGTTIPEAFF	TGCGCCAGCAGCCGAGGGACGACAATTCCGGAAGCTTTCTTT
TRBV7-2	.	.	TRBJ1-1	CASSGFNTEAFF	TGTGCCAGCAGCGGCTTTAACACTGAAGCTTTCTTT
TRBV5-4	.	.	TRBJ1-1	CASSLAQRNTEAFF	TGTGCCAGCAGCTTGGCTCAGCGGAACACTGAAGCTTTCTTT
TRBV15	.	TRBD2	TRBJ2-7	CATSRVGLAFEQYF	TGTGCCACCAGCAGAGTGGGACTAGCTTTCGAGCAGTACTTC